Below are 32 T cell receptor beta chains sequenced from a single sample in a study of blood T cell repertoires in COVID-19. Assay used: immunoSEQ multiplex PCR; TCRdb lists only in-frame clones, some missing. Here the sample spans about 89,000 clones, 80% being singletons. The sample was peripheral blood. Every receptor here comes from a woman older than 75 with acute or convalescent COVID-19.

The chain couples TRBV3-1 (or the pseudogene TRBV3-2) to TRBJ1-2; 9 bases align to TRBD1. The junction had 4 bases not matched to a gene; V was cut back by 0 bases and J by 5 bases. The CDR3 totals 15 residues. CDR1 is LGHDT and CDR2 is YNNKEL in the germline V gene (reference sequence). This chain's CDR3 is CASSQEGTGTYGYTF. The CDR3 DNA reads as TGTGCCAGCAGCCAAGAGGGGACAGGGACTTATGGCTACACCTTC.

This clone has at least ten counts. The chain recombines TRBV2 with TRBJ1-1, with D maybe TRBD1 (6 bases). The V gene's germline CDR1 is SNHLY and CDR2 FYNNEI. The CDR3 length is 15 residues. V lost 3 bases to trimming and J lost 4 bases, with 15 bases between them. The CDR3 bases are TGTGCCAGCAGTGATGGGACAAGCGGCATCACTGAAGCTTTCTTT. Its protein product is CASSDGTSGITEAFF.

The chain uses TRBV5-4 and TRBJ2-1; 7 bases match TRBD2. Losses at the gene ends were 3 bases for V and 5 bases for J; bases not matched to a gene: 5. The CDR3 is 14 residues long. Germline V lookup: CDR1 SGHNT, CDR2 YYREEE (reference sequence). Here the CDR3 DNA reads TGTGCCAGCAGCTGGGACTACGTAGACAATGAGCAGTTCTTC. It codes for CASSWDYVDNEQFF.

CDR3 in DNA: TGTGCCAGCAGCCGTGGACTAGCGGGAGAAGAGACCCAGTACTTC. Its translation: CASSRGLAGEETQYF. The chain is built from TRBV11-2 and TRBJ2-5; 13 bases match TRBD2. This CDR3 is built from 15 residues. With V trimmed by 5 bases and J by 3 bases, 3 bases remained unmatched. The germline V gene encodes CDR1 SGHAT and CDR2 FQNNGV.

CDR3 protein: CAWSGGDDSPLHF. CDR3 nucleotides: TGTGCCTGGAGTGGGGGGGATGATTCACCCCTCCACTTT. This sequence joins TRBV30 and TRBJ1-6, with a weak D call TRBD1 (5 bases). The length of the CDR3 is 13 residues. Germline assignment: CDR1 GTSNPN and CDR2 SVGIG (reference sequence). The V end was cut by 1 base, the J end by 8 bases, with 9 bases between.

This clone was found a few times. The chain recombines TRBV9 with TRBJ1-2; 8 bases line up with TRBD1. The ends lost 0 bases at V and 8 bases at J; junction bases unmatched: 18. The length of the CDR3 is 18 residues. Germline loops: CDR1 SGDLS, CDR2 YYNGEE. The CDR3 DNA sequence: TGTGCCAGCAGCGTAGCCCCCCAGGGGGCCAGAACCCCCTCCGGCTACACCTTC. Translation: CASSVAPQGARTPSGYTF. Filled out from reference TRBV9 and TRBJ1-2, the complete variable domain reads DSGVTQTPKHLITATGQRVTLRCSPRSGDLSVYWYQQSLDQGLQFLIQYYNGEERAKGNILERFSAQQFPDLHSELNLSSLELGDSALYFCASSVAPQGARTPSGYTFGSGTRLTVV.

This chain connects TRBV7-3 to TRBJ2-1, with D tentatively TRBD2 (6 bases). The germline CDR1 and CDR2 sequences are SGHTA and FQGTGA. With 2 bases removed from V and 6 bases from J, the gap between germline ends came to 11 bases. The CDR3 extends over 14 amino acids. The CDR3 DNA is TGTGCCAGCAGCTTAGGCGGGGCCCTCAATGAGCAGTTCTTC. Amino acids: CASSLGGALNEQFF.

The chain recombines TRBV6-5 with TRBJ1-2, with D tentatively TRBD1 (5 bases). V was trimmed by 6 bases and J by 7 bases, leaving 18 bases between them. Germline V CDR1 and CDR2: MNHEY, SVGAGI. The CDR3 is 14 amino acids. The CDR3 bases are TGTGCCAGCAGGGGTGGAAGGGGCATCGTTGGCTACACCTTC. Residues: CASRGGRGIVGYTF.

The V call is TRBV6-5, the J call TRBJ1-1; TRBD1 matches 7 bases. The CDR3 is 15 amino acids. Germline CDR1 is MNHEY and CDR2 is SVGAGI. Trimming took 6 bases from V and 5 from J; bases not matched to a gene: 12. CDR3 nucleotides: TGTGCCAGCAGGCCTGCGGCAGGGGGTGGTACTGAAGCTTTCTTT. The encoded protein is CASRPAAGGGTEAFF.

This clone showed up just a few times. V gene TRBV10-3 combines with J gene TRBJ1-3; maybe TRBD1 (5 bases). The CDR3 consists of 12 residues. Per germline, CDR1 ENHRY and CDR2 SYGVKD. Trimming pared 7 bases from V and 7 bases from J, leaving 11 bases between. The CDR3: CAITDGGNTIYF. In DNA, the CDR3 is TGTGCCATCACCGACGGGGGTAACACCATATATTTT.

In this sample, this clone turned up many times. The CDR3 coding sequence is TGCGCCAGCAGCCGCTTAGGACAGGTTTCCTCAACTATGGGCTACACCTTC. Its protein is CASSRLGQVSSTMGYTF. This chain connects TRBV4-1 to TRBJ1-2; 7 positions match TRBD1. The CDR3 extends over 17 amino acids. Germline CDR1 and CDR2: MGHRA and YSYEKL. The ends lost 4 bases at V and 8 bases at J; junction bases unmatched: 19.

V is TRBV18 and J is TRBJ2-5; possible D gene TRBD1, 5 bases. CDR1 and CDR2 (germline): KGHSH, LQKENI. This CDR3 region has 14 residues. The germline V and J ends were trimmed by 3 bases and 0 bases, with 8 bases remaining between them. The CDR3 spells CASSPTDNQETQYF. The CDR3 nucleotides are TGTGCCAGCTCACCGACAGATAACCAAGAGACCCAGTACTTC.

This chain joins TRBV5-1 and TRBJ2-5, with a possible D match to TRBD2 (6 bases). The germline CDR1 and CDR2 sequences are SGHRS and YFSETQ. The germline V and J ends were trimmed by 4 bases and 2 bases, with 21 bases remaining between them. The CDR3 loop spans 17 amino acids. Written as DNA, the CDR3 is TGCGCCAGCAGCCCATATCTTACGGGGGTGCGGCAAGAGACCCAGTACTTC. It translates to CASSPYLTGVRQETQYF.

Only a few counts were recorded for this clone. The chain links TRBV20-1 to TRBJ2-1, with 11 bases lining up with TRBD1. J was trimmed by 15 bases and V by 6 bases; bases with no gene match: 7. The germline V gene encodes CDR1 DFQATT and CDR2 SNEGSKA (reference sequence). This CDR3 region has 11 residues. CDR3 in amino acids: CSAHGQGALFF. The CDR3 bases are TGCAGTGCACACGGACAGGGGGCTTTGTTCTTC.

This clone was seen only a few times. This chain links TRBV6-1 with TRBJ1-5, with unresolved D. V was cut by 3 bases and J by 0 bases, with 15 bases left in between. The CDR3 sequence is 17 residues long. CDR1 and CDR2 from the germline V gene are MNHNS and SASEGT. CDR3 nucleotide sequence: TGTGCCAGCAGTGAGGGCAGCGGCCGGGGTAGCAATCAGCCCCAGCATTTT. Its protein is CASSEGSGRGSNQPQHF.

The chain uses TRBV5-8 and TRBJ1-4; the match to TRBD1 covers 10 bases. The germline CDR1 and CDR2 sequences are SGHTS and YDEGEE. CDR3 length: 16 amino acids. The V segment lost 4 bases and the J segment 0 bases; nucleotides outside the gene matches: 3. The CDR3 loop reads CASSPGTGATNEKLFF. CDR3 DNA sequence: TGTGCCAGCAGCCCGGGGACAGGGGCAACTAATGAAAAACTGTTTTTT.

This clone was seen only a few times. This CDR3 is CASTLAGPSSTDTQYF. The DNA of the CDR3 is TGTGCCAGTACCCTAGCGGGGCCCTCTAGCACAGATACGCAGTATTTT. This sequence joins TRBV19 and TRBJ2-3; 9 bases are shared with TRBD2. Germline trimming cut 7 bases from V and 0 bases from J; bases unmatched to any gene: 8. Germline V gives CDR1 LNHDA, CDR2 SQIVND (reference sequence). The CDR3 runs to 16 residues.

V is TRBV12-3 or TRBV12-4 and J is TRBJ2-7; D is ambiguous. The CDR3 loop spans 13 amino acids. The V and J ends lost 6 bases and 2 bases respectively, with 11 bases between them. CDR3 residues: CASRVPPTYEQYF. CDR3 nucleotide sequence: TGTGCCAGCAGGGTCCCCCCTACCTACGAGCAGTACTTC.

The V call is TRBV19, the J call TRBJ2-7, with a possible D match to TRBD1 (6 bases). The germline V gene encodes CDR1 LNHDA and CDR2 SQIVND (reference sequence). The CDR3 runs to 16 residues. V gave up 4 bases and J gave up 2 bases, with 18 bases separating them. This CDR3 is CASSTKNRVYPYEQYF. The CDR3 DNA sequence: TGTGCCAGTAGTACTAAGAACAGGGTTTACCCCTACGAGCAGTACTTC.

The chain has TRBV7-9 and TRBJ2-5; possibly TRBD1 for D (6 bases). Germline CDR1 and CDR2: SEHNR and FQNEAQ (reference sequence). There are 15 residues in the CDR3. The V end was cut by 2 bases, the J end by 1 base, with 11 bases between. The CDR3 sequence: CASSLNRVGQETQYF. As DNA, the CDR3 is TGTGCCAGCAGCTTAAACAGGGTTGGCCAAGAGACCCAGTACTTC.

The rearrangement joins TRBV11-3 to TRBJ2-4; TRBD1 is a possible D gene (6 bases). This CDR3 has 13 amino acids. Germline CDR1 and CDR2: SGHNT and YENEEA. V dropped 1 base and J dropped 13 bases, with 14 bases sitting between them. The CDR3 coding sequence is TGTGCCAGCAGCTTAGTCCCGGACAGCGTACAGTACTTC. This gives the protein CASSLVPDSVQYF.

The J gene is TRBJ2-3, the V gene TRBV10-1; D may be TRBD1 (6 bases). The CDR3 is 15 residues long. Trimming cost V 7 bases and J 2 bases, with 16 bases left between them. CDR1 is WNHNN and CDR2 is SYGVQD in the germline V gene (reference sequence). The chain's CDR3 is CASTKRTENTDTQYF. Written as DNA, the CDR3 is TGCGCCAGCACCAAAAGGACAGAAAACACAGATACGCAGTATTTT.

The V call is TRBV10-3, the J call TRBJ1-4; D possibly corresponds to TRBD1 (5 bases). V was clipped by 0 bases and J by 3 bases, with 20 bases between them. The CDR3 covers 19 residues. CDR1 and CDR2 from the germline V gene are ENHRY and SYGVKD. The DNA of the CDR3 is TGTGCCATCAGTGAGTCGGCCGGCCTTCGCTCGGGGGCTAATGAAAAACTGTTTTTT. It specifies CAISESAGLRSGANEKLFF.

This clone showed up just a few times. The chain joins TRBV6-4 to TRBJ1-1; D unclear. The CDR3 runs to 13 residues. V lost 6 bases and J 0 bases, leaving 8 bases between the germline ends. Germline V gene sequence: CDR1 MRHNA, CDR2 SNTAGT. As DNA, the CDR3 is TGTGCCAGCAGGCAGGAAGTGAACACTGAAGCTTTCTTT. Translation gives CASRQEVNTEAFF.

This chain uses TRBV30 with TRBJ2-7, with 8 bases lining up with TRBD2. With V trimmed by 4 bases and J by 2 bases, 7 bases remained unmatched. CDR1 is GTSNPN, CDR2 SVGIG, per germline (reference sequence). This CDR3 contains 14 residues. This CDR3 is CAWTKTSAPYEQYF. Here the CDR3 DNA reads TGTGCCTGGACAAAGACTAGCGCACCCTACGAGCAGTACTTC.

Written as DNA, the CDR3 is TGTGCCAGCAGTGTGCTATCCTACAATGAGCAGTTCTTC. This sequence encodes CASSVLSYNEQFF. The rearrangement joins TRBV2 to TRBJ2-1, with D unresolved. Per germline, CDR1 SNHLY and CDR2 FYNNEI. The CDR3 spans 13 residues. Trimming took 4 bases from V and 1 from J, leaving 5 bases between them.

The rearrangement joins TRBV19 to TRBJ1-1, with D maybe TRBD1 (6 bases). Trimming pared 1 base from V and 6 bases from J, leaving 12 bases between. The CDR3 spans 14 residues. Looked up from germline, CDR1 is LNHDA and CDR2 is SQIVND (reference sequence). The CDR3 reads CASSIVGRGAEAFF. The CDR3 DNA reads as TGTGCCAGTAGTATAGTTGGCAGGGGCGCTGAAGCTTTCTTT.

The rearrangement uses TRBV4-1 and TRBJ1-3; 10 nucleotides agree with TRBD1. CDR1 and CDR2 (germline): MGHRA, YSYEKL. J lost 0 bases, V lost 5 bases, and 7 bases had no gene match. CDR3 size: 17 residues. This CDR3 is CASSKTGTGASGNTIYF. CDR3 nucleotide sequence: TGCGCCAGCAGCAAGACCGGGACAGGGGCCTCTGGAAACACCATATATTTT.

The gene calls are TRBV5-1 and TRBJ2-7; TRBD1 agrees at 9 bases. The V and J ends lost 0 bases and 12 bases, in that order; junction bases with no gene match: 7. Germline V gives CDR1 SGHRS, CDR2 YFSETQ. The CDR3 spans 13 residues. The CDR3 is CASSLGDRDMLYF. Written as DNA, the CDR3 is TGCGCCAGCAGCTTGGGGGACAGGGATATGCTGTACTTC.

The V gene is TRBV28, the J gene TRBJ2-7; tentatively, D is TRBD2 (6 bases). Trimming pared 4 bases from V and 3 bases from J, leaving 19 bases between. The CDR3 runs 16 residues. Germline values: CDR1 MDHEN, CDR2 SYDVKM. Here the CDR3 reads CASSSGLLDIIYEQYF. The CDR3 DNA follows: TGTGCCAGCAGTTCCGGACTACTAGATATTATCTACGAGCAGTACTTC. Complete variable domain (other parts from reference TRBV28 and TRBJ2-7): DVKVTQSSRYLVKRTGEKVFLECVQDMDHENMFWYRQDPGLGLRLIYFSYDVKMKEKGDIPEGYSVSREKKERFSLILESASTNQTSMYLCASSSGLLDIIYEQYFGPGTRLTVT.

This clone was detected a few times. This sequence joins TRBV15 and TRBJ2-2, with D tentatively TRBD2 (5 bases). Germline CDR1 reads LNHNV; CDR2 reads YYDKDF (reference sequence). Trimming pared 1 base from V and 2 bases from J, leaving 8 bases between. This CDR3 has 15 residues. The CDR3 protein is CATSRVSANTGELFF. CDR3 nucleotide sequence: TGTGCCACCAGCAGAGTTAGCGCAAACACCGGGGAGCTGTTTTTT. The variable domain in full, with the rest retrieved from reference TRBV15 and TRBJ2-2, is DAMVIQNPRYQVTQFGKPVTLSCSQTLNHNVMYWYQQKSSQAPKLLFHYYDKDFNNEADTPDNFQSRRPNTSFCFLDIRSPGLGDTAMYLCATSRVSANTGELFFGEGSRLTVL.

This rearrangement joins TRBV30 to TRBJ1-5; 8 bases line up with TRBD1. Germline assignment: CDR1 GTSNPN and CDR2 SVGIG (reference sequence). CDR3 size: 13 residues. Trimming removed 6 bases from V and 2 bases from J; junction bases left unmatched: 3. The CDR3 region is CACRGQGNQPQHF. DNA for the CDR3: TGTGCCTGCAGGGGACAGGGCAATCAGCCCCAGCATTTT.